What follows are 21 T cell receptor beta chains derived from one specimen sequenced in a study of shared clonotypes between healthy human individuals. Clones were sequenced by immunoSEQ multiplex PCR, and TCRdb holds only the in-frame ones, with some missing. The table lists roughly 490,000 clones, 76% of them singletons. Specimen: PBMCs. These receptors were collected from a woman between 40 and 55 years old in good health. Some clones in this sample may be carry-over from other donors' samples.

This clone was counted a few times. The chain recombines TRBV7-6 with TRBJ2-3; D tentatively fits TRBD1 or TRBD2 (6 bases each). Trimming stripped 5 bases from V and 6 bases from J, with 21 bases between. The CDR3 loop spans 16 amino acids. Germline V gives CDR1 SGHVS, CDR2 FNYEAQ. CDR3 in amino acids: CASSPASIGGRDTQYF. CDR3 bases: TGTGCCAGCAGCCCGGCCAGCATAGGGGGGCGGGATACGCAGTATTTT. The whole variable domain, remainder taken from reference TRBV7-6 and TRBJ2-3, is GAGVSQSPRYKVTKRGQDVALRCDPISGHVSLYWYRQALGQGPEFLTYFNYEAQQDKSGLPNDRFSAERPEGSISTLTIQRTEQRDSAMYRCASSPASIGGRDTQYFGPGTRLTVL.

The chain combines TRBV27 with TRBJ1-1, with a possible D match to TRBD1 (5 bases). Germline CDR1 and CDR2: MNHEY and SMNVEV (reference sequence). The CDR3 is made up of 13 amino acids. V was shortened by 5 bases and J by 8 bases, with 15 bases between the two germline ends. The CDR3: CASSPRQTREAFF. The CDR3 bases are TGTGCCAGCAGTCCACGACAGACGCGAGAAGCTTTCTTT.

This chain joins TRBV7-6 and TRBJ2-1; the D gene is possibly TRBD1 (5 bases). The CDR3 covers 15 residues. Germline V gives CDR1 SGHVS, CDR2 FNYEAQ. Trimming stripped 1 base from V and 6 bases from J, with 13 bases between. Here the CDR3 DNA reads TGTGCCAGCAGCTTAGATGTGGCAGGGATCAATGAGCAGTTCTTC. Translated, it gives CASSLDVAGINEQFF.

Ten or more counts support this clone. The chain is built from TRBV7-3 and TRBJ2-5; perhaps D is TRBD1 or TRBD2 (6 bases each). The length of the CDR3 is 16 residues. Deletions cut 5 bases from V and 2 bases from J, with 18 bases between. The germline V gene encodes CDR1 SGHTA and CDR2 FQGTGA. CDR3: CASSPQTGGGQETQYF. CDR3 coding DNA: TGTGCCAGCAGCCCTCAGACAGGAGGGGGACAAGAGACCCAGTACTTC.

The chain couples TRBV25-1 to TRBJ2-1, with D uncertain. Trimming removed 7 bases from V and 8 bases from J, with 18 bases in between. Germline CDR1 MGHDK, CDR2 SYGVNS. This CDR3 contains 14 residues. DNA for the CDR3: TGTGCCAGCAAGTCCCGGGTTGGAAGCGATGAGCAGTTCTTC. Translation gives CASKSRVGSDEQFF.

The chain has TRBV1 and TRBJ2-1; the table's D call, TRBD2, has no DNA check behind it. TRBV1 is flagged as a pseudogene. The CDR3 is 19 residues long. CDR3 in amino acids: CTSSQSEGTGGPVSNEQFF. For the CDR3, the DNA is TGCACCAGCAGCCAATCGGAGGGTACCGGCGGGCCGGTAAGCAATGAGCAGTTCTTC.

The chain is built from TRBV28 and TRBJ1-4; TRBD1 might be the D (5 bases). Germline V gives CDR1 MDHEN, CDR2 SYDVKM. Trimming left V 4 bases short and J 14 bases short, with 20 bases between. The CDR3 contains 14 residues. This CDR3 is CASSSPGGELGLFF. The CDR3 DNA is TGTGCCAGCAGTTCGCCGGGGGGGGAACTTGGGCTGTTTTTT. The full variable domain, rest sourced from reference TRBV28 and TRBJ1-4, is DVKVTQSSRYLVKRTGEKVFLECVQDMDHENMFWYRQDPGLGLRLIYFSYDVKMKEKGDIPEGYSVSREKKERFSLILESASTNQTSMYLCASSSPGGELGLFFGSGTQLSVL.

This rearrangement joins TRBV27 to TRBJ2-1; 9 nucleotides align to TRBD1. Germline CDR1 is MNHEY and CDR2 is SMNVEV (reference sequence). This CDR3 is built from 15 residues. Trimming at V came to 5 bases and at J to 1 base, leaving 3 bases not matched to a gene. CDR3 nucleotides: TGTGCCAGCAGTAAGGGACAGGGTTCCTACAATGAGCAGTTCTTC. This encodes CASSKGQGSYNEQFF.

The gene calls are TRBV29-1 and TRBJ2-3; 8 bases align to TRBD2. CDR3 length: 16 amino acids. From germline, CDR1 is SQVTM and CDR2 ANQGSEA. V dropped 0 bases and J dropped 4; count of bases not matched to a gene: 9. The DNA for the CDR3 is TGCAGCGTTGAAGATTCCGGCGGGAGGACGGCAGATACGCAGTATTTT. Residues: CSVEDSGGRTADTQYF.

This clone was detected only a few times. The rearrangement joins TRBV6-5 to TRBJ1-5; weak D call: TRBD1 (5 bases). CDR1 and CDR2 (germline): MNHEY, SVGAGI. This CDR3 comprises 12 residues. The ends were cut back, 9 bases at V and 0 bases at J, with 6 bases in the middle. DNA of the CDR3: TGTGCCAGGGGGGATAGCAATCAGCCCCAGCATTTT. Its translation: CARGDSNQPQHF.

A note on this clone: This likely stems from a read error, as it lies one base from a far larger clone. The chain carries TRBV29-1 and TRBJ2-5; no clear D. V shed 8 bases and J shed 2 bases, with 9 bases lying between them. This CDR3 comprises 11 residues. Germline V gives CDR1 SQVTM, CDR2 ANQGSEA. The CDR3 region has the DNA TGCAGCATTGTTGAGCAAGAGACCCAGTACTTC. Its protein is CSIVEQETQYF.

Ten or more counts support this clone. The CDR3 DNA follows: TGTGCCAGCAGTTTAAAGGGAAAGAACTATGGCTACACCTTC. This gives the protein CASSLKGKNYGYTF. The rearrangement links TRBV27 to TRBJ1-2; D remains unclear. CDR1 is MNHEY, CDR2 SMNVEV, per germline (reference sequence). V was clipped by 2 bases and J by 2 bases, with 9 bases between them. This CDR3 has 14 residues.

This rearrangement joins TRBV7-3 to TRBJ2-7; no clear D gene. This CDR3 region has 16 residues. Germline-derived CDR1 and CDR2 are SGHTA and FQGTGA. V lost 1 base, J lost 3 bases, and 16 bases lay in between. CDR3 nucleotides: TGTGCCAGCAGCTTAAGGTCGGGTGAACACCTCTACGAGCAGTACTTC. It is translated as CASSLRSGEHLYEQYF. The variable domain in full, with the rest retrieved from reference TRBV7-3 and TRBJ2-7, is GAGVSQTPSNKVTEKGKYVELRCDPISGHTALYWYRQSLGQGPEFLIYFQGTGAADDSGLPNDRFFAVRPEGSVSTLKIQRTERGDSAVYLCASSLRSGEHLYEQYFGPGTRLTVT.

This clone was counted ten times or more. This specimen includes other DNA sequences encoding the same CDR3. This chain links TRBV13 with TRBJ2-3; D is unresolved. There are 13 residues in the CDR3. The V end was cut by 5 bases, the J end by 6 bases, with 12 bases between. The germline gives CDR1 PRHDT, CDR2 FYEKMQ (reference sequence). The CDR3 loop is CASSPRSPDTQYF. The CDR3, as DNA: TGTGCCAGCAGCCCAAGGAGCCCCGATACGCAGTATTTT.

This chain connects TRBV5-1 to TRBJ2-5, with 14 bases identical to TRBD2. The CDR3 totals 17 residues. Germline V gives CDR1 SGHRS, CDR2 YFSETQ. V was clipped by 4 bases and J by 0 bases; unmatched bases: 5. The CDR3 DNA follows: TGCGCCAGCAGCCCGGGACTAGCGGGGGTCTACCAAGAGACCCAGTACTTC. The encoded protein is CASSPGLAGVYQETQYF.

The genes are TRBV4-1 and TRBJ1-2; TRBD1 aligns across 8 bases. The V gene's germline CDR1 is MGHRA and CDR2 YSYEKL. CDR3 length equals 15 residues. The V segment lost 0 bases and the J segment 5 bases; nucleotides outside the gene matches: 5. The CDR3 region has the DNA TGCGCCAGCAGCCAAGAGACAGGGGTCGGTTATGGCTACACCTTC. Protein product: CASSQETGVGYGYTF.

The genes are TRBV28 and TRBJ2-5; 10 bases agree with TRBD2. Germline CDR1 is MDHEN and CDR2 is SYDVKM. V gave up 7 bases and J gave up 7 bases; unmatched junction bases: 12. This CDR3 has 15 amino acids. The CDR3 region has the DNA TGTGCCAGCAAACTACCAGCGGGAGGGCCAGGGACCCAGTACTTC. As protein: CASKLPAGGPGTQYF. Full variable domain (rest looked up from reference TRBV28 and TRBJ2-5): DVKVTQSSRYLVKRTGEKVFLECVQDMDHENMFWYRQDPGLGLRLIYFSYDVKMKEKGDIPEGYSVSREKKERFSLILESASTNQTSMYLCASKLPAGGPGTQYFGPGTRLLVL.

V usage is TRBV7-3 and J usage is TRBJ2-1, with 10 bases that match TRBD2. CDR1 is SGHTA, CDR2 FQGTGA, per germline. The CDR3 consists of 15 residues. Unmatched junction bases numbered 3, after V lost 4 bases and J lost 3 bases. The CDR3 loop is CASSSQRGGYNEQFF. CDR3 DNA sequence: TGTGCCAGCAGCTCCCAGCGGGGGGGCTACAATGAGCAGTTCTTC.

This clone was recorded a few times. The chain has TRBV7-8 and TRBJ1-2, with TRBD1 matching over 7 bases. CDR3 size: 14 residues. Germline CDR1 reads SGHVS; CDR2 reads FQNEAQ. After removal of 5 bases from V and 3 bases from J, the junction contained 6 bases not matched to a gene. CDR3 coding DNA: TGTGCCAGCAGCCGGGGGACAGACTACTATGGCTACACCTTC. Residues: CASSRGTDYYGYTF.

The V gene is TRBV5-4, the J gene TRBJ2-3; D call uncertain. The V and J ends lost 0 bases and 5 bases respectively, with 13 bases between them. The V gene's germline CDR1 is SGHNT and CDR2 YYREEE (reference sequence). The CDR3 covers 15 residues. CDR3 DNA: TGTGCCAGCAGCTTGGAAAGCCATTGGGGAGATACGCAGTATTTT. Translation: CASSLESHWGDTQYF.

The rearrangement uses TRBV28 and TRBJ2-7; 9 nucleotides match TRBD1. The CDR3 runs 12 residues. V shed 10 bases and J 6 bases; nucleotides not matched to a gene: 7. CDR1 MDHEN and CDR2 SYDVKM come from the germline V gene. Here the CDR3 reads CATSGTGREQYF. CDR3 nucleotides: TGTGCCACCAGCGGGACAGGGCGCGAGCAGTACTTC. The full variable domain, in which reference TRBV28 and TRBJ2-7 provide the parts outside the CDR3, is DVKVTQSSRYLVKRTGEKVFLECVQDMDHENMFWYRQDPGLGLRLIYFSYDVKMKEKGDIPEGYSVSREKKERFSLILESASTNQTSMYLCATSGTGREQYFGPGTRLTVT.